This T cell receptor (beta chain) was identified in a study of blood T cells in healthy people across ages (dated by TCRdb to between 2015 and 2016). Background for the entire study: In model experiments, template switching captured about one uniquely barcoded TCR beta cDNA molecule for every two T cells. To track age-related changes in TCR beta repertoire diversity, the study relied on deep sequencing normalized with unique cDNA molecular identifiers. The donors were divided into four age groups: young (average 16 years), middle-aged (about 40), aged (about 62) and long-lived (roughly 82). Donors of different ages were randomly distributed across sequencing lanes to avoid experimental bias. The study analyzed two additional independent replicas of 1 million unique cDNA reads from the same blood draw for two donors, one aged 18 to 29 and one aged 80 or older. On the study overall, not on this receptor specifically: A strong correlation was found between observed TCR beta diversity and the percentage of naive T cells measured by flow cytometry. Conclusive comparison of naive and antigen-experienced compartments was prevented by the profiling of bulk unsorted PBMCs. Compared with the aged group, the long-lived group had more naive CD4+ T cells, fewer expanded clones and increased TCR diversity, a pattern suggesting age selection. Estimates of total diversity from one million sequenced T cells were regarded as lower bounds and underestimates. As age increased, observed TCR beta diversity per million T cells dropped in a roughly linear way, and a significant reduction was already evident by age 40. Because donor CMV infection status was unknown, age-related changes in expanded clonotypes were potentially confounded.

Libraries were built with 5' RACE. Sequencing relied on an Illumina HiSeq 2500. The second PCR ran for about 6 to 11 cycles and used a J-beta primer mix along with a sample-barcoded 5' primer. A template-switch 5' adaptor carrying 12 random nucleotides introduced a unique molecular identifier onto each TCR beta cDNA molecule. At least 2.5 million CDR3-containing paired-end reads were obtained from each sample. First-strand cDNA synthesis was performed from all RNA using the Mint cDNA synthesis kit, with priming by a TRBC-specific oligonucleotide. Following uracil-DNA glycosylase treatment, all cDNA underwent a first 18-cycle PCR with the universal primers M1SS and BC2_uni_R. The original pipeline was this. Each sample was normalized by randomly selecting 1 million high-quality reads, each carrying a distinct molecular identifier. Instead of being binned into consensus sequences, reads with shared molecular identifiers were discarded. MiTCR, run with a Q25 quality threshold and the strictest error-elimination algorithm, handled CDR3 identification, clonotype clustering and error correction. A nonparametric unseen species model with Euler transformation was used to estimate lower-bound total TCR beta diversity. Clones were called with MiXCR by TCRdb after fastp trimmed the public reads at Q25, and only in-frame beta chains were retained. CDR3 protein duplicates are merged, each entry listing the most common genes and DNA. The V and J calls follow TCRdb's processing rather than the paper's. Across this sample there are 850,000 to 1,100,000 distinct CDR3 sequences, with around two fifths seen only once. 13% of the sample comes from the top ten.

Donors were a few dozen systemically healthy Caucasian individuals from Russia aged roughly 6 to 90 years. Approximately 10 milliliters of peripheral blood were collected from each donor into EDTA-treated Vacutainer tubes. Ficoll-Paque density-gradient centrifugation was used to isolate PBMCs, with at least 6.5 million per sample. Total RNA, at least 6 micrograms per sample, was extracted from PBMCs with Trizol reagent. Naive CD45RAhigh/CD27high T cell percentages were measured by flow cytometry on a PBMC aliquot from every donor. As concerns this clonotype: Its antigen has not been determined. Sequence at one end of the junction differs from germline and may be a read error.

Spanning cysteine to phenylalanine, the CDR3 consists of 12 amino acids. The read is trimmed to its CDR3 DNA, 36 bases read in frame from base 1. CDR1 and CDR2 are read off the germline V gene (reference sequence) as LGHDT and YNNKEL. This chain is built from TRBV3-1 and TRBJ2-1, and the D gene may be TRBD2, 5 bases matching. The sample was blood. This clonotype was obtained from a man aged 18 to 29 in good health. The CDR3 is CASSQAAIEQFF. The DNA sequence follows: TGTGCTAGCAGCCAAGCGGCTATCGAGCAGTTCTTC.